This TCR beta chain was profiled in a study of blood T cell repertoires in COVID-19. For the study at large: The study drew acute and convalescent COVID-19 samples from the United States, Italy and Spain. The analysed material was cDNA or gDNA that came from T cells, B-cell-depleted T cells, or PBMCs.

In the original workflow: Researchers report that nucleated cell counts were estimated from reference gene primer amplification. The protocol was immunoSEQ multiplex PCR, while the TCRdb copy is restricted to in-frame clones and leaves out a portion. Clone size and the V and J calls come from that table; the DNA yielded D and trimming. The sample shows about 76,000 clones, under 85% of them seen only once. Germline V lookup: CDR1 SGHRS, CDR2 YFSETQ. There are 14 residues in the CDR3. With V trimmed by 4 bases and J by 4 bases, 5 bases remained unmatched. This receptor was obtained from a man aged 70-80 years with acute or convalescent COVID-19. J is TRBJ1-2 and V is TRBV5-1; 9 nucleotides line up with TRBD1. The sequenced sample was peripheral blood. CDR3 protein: CASSSGDRVYGYTF. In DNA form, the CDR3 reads TGCGCCAGCAGCAGCGGGGACAGGGTCTATGGCTACACCTTC.